This T cell receptor (beta chain) is from a study of shared clonotypes between healthy human individuals. The study, taken as a whole, reports: What limited the represented genetic and exposure-history diversity was the small number of donors.

As to this clone: Its antigen is as yet unknown.

The data were produced by immunoSEQ multiplex PCR, yet TCRdb's version contains in-frame clones alone and is incomplete. The table shows about 1.5 million clones, with nearly 99% occurring only once. Germline assignment: CDR1 MNHEY and CDR2 SMNVEV (reference sequence). The V and J ends lost 2 bases and 0 bases, in that order; junction bases with no gene match: 4. This CDR3 is 16 amino acids long. Sequencing was carried out using naive CD4+ T cells sorted from blood. The subset was: CD45RA+ positively selected. J is TRBJ2-1 and V is TRBV27; 7 bases are shared with TRBD2. The TCR comes from a man aged 30 to 39 in good health. The CDR3 DNA is TGTGCCAGCAGTTTAACGGGACTACCCTCCTACAATGAGCAGTTCTTC. It translates to CASSLTGLPSYNEQFF.